These 10 T cell receptor beta chains were all obtained from the same sample, sequenced in a study of blood T cells in healthy people across ages. Then a second PCR, running roughly 7 to 11 cycles, was carried out with a sample-barcoded 5' primer and a J-beta primer mix. TCRdb reanalysed the 5' RACE reads using MiXCR and keeps one entry per CDR3 protein. Among about 1,400,000 distinct CDR3 sequences listed, roughly 59% were seen once. Sequenced material: blood. Receptor source: a man between 18 and 35 years old in good health.

This clonotype appeared a single time. The chain recombines TRBV2 with TRBJ2-3, with D perhaps TRBD1 (5 bases). CDR3 size: 15 residues. Germline assignment: CDR1 SNHLY and CDR2 FYNNEI. V lost 1 base and J 4 bases, leaving 12 bases between the germline ends. In DNA form, the CDR3 reads TGTGCCAGCAGTGAAGAGGTCAGGGCGGCAGATACGCAGTATTTT. Protein: CASSEEVRAADTQYF.

The gene calls are TRBV6-5 and TRBJ2-7; 8 bases align to TRBD1. This CDR3 has 14 residues. Germline CDR1 and CDR2: MNHEY and SVGAGI. V lost 7 bases and J lost 0; bases outside the gene matches: 5. The CDR3 reads CASTRTGHSYEQYF. In nucleotides, the CDR3 is TGTGCCAGCACCCGGACAGGGCACTCCTACGAGCAGTACTTC.

This clonotype appeared a few times. The gene calls are TRBV5-5 and TRBJ1-6, with D hard to call. Deletions cut 1 base from V and 10 bases from J, with 12 bases between. CDR3 size: 14 residues. Looked up from germline, CDR1 is SGHKS and CDR2 is YYEKEE (reference sequence). The CDR3 DNA is TGTGCCAGCAGCTTGCGGGGTGAGCAGTCACCCCTCCACTTT. Its protein is CASSLRGEQSPLHF.

V and J are TRBV13 and TRBJ1-5, with 8 bases aligning to TRBD1. The germline V gene encodes CDR1 PRHDT and CDR2 FYEKMQ (reference sequence). This CDR3 has 13 residues. Unmatched junction bases numbered 5, after V lost 6 bases and J lost 7 bases. DNA of the CDR3: TGTGCCAGCAGTCAACAGGGGGGGCAGCCCCAGCATTTT. Its translation is CASSQQGGQPQHF.

Comment on this clonotype: A much larger clone is a single base away; this may be a read error. V and J are TRBV4-1 and TRBJ2-7, with 8 bases fitting TRBD1. The CDR3 runs 16 residues. J was trimmed by 6 bases and V by 5 bases; bases with no gene match: 15. The germline V gene encodes CDR1 MGHRA and CDR2 YSYEKL. The CDR3 coding sequence is TGCGCCAGCAGCAGGGACCGGACAGGGTCTTTACGCGAGCAGTACTTC. This codes for CASSRDRTGSLREQYF.

A few counts support this clonotype. The rearrangement links TRBV27 to TRBJ2-1; 7 nucleotides line up with TRBD1. The CDR3 has 15 residues. From germline, CDR1 is MNHEY and CDR2 SMNVEV (reference sequence). V shed 6 bases and J 0 bases; nucleotides not matched to a gene: 5. The CDR3, as DNA: TGTGCCAGCAGCTCAAGACAGGGCTCCTACAATGAGCAGTTCTTC. Its protein is CASSSRQGSYNEQFF.

The V and J genes are TRBV4-1 and TRBJ2-7; 9 positions match TRBD1. Trimming took 3 bases from V and 6 from J; bases not matched to a gene: 9. In germline, CDR1 is MGHRA, CDR2 YSYEKL. This CDR3 contains 15 residues. DNA of the CDR3: TGCGCCAGCAGCCAGCCGGGACAGGGTTCTTTCGAGCAGTACTTC. It translates to CASSQPGQGSFEQYF.

The chain has TRBV13 and TRBJ2-1; D is tentatively TRBD1 or TRBD2 (7 bases each). Per the germline V gene, CDR1 is PRHDT and CDR2 is FYEKMQ (reference sequence). This CDR3 has 15 residues. Trimming cost V 2 bases and J 8 bases, with 16 bases left between them. The CDR3 here is CASSLQGGAADEQFF. The CDR3 DNA follows: TGTGCCAGCAGCTTACAGGGGGGGGCCGCAGATGAGCAGTTCTTC.

Of note for this clonotype: The junction departs from the called germline gene at one end, perhaps through a read error. V is TRBV4-2 and J is TRBJ2-6; either TRBD1 or TRBD2 may supply D (5 bases each). CDR3 size: 17 residues. Per germline, CDR1 LGHNA and CDR2 YNFKEQ. The CDR3 region is CASTQRVGASGANVLTF. In DNA form, the CDR3 reads TGTGCCAGCACCCAAAGGGTCGGGGCTTCTGGGGCCAACGTCCTGACTTTC.

J is TRBJ2-5 and V is TRBV4-1; unclear D gene. V lost 5 bases to trimming and J lost 5 bases, with 12 bases between them. Germline assignment: CDR1 MGHRA and CDR2 YSYEKL. This CDR3 has 13 amino acids. CDR3 region: CASSDLGPETQYF. The CDR3 coding sequence is TGCGCCAGCAGCGATCTCGGGCCGGAGACCCAGTACTTC.